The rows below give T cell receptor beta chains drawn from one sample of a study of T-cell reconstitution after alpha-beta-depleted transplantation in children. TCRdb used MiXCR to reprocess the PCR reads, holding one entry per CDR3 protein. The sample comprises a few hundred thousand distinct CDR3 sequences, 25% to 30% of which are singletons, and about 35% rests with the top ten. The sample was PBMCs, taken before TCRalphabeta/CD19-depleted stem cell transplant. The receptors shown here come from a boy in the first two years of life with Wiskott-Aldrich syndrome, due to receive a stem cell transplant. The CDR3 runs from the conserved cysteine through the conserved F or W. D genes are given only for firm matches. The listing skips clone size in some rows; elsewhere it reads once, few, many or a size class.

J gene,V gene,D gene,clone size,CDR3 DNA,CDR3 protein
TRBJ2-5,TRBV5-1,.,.,TGCGCCAGCAGCTTGGCCGCGGGGTCCCAAGAGACCCAGTACTTC,CASSLAAGSQETQYF
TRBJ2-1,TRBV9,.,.,TGTGCCAGCACCCGGACATCCAACTACAATGAGCAGTTCTTC,CASTRTSNYNEQFF
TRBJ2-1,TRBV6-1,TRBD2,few,TGTGCCAGCAGTCCTCTAGCGGGAGTTAGGAATGAGCAGTTCTTC,CASSPLAGVRNEQFF
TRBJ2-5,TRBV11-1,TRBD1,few,TGTGCCAGCAGCTTAGCAACCAACAGGGGGCGAGAGGCGGAGACCCAGTACTTC,CASSLATNRGREAETQYF
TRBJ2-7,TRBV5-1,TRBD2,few,TGCGCCAGCAGCTCGACTAGCGGGAGTCCCCACGAGCAGTACTTC,CASSSTSGSPHEQYF
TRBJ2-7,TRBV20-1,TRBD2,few,TGCAGTGCTAGAGATTCAAGCGGGGAAGTCTACGAGCAGTACTTC,CSARDSSGEVYEQYF
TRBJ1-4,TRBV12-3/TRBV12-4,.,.,TGTGCCAGCAGTCCAGACAGACCCACTAATGAAAAACTGTTTTTT,CASSPDRPTNEKLFF
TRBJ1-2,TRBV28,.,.,TGTGCCAGCAGTGGGCAGGGGCTTAGCTATGGCTACACCTTC,CASSGQGLSYGYTF
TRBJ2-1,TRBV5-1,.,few,TGCGCCAGCAGCTTGGATCGCTTGAGCTCCTACAATGAGCAGTTCTTC,CASSLDRLSSYNEQFF
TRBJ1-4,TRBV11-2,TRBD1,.,TGTGCCAGCAGCTACAAACAGGGGTGGGGCGGCGAAAAACTGTTTTTT,CASSYKQGWGGEKLFF
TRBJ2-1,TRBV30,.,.,TGTGCCTGGAGCGCACTCAGAGTGCAGTTCTTC,CAWSALRVQFF
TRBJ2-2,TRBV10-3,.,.,TGTGCCATCAGTGAGCTAGGCGCCAGCGGAGCCGGGGAGCTGTTTTTT,CAISELGASGAGELFF
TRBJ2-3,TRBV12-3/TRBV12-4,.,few,TGTGCCAGCAGCCCCCCTTTCACAGATACGCAGTATTTT,CASSPPFTDTQYF
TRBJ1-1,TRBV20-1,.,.,TGCAGTGCGAGTCGGACCGCGGGCACTGAAGCTTTCTTT,CSASRTAGTEAFF
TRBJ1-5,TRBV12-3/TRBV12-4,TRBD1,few,TGTGCCAGCAGGGGACCGGGACAGGGGGCCCAGCCCCAGCATTTT,CASRGPGQGAQPQHF
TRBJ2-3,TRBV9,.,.,TGTGCCAGCAGCGTGACTAGTAGTACAGATACGCAGTATTTT,CASSVTSSTDTQYF
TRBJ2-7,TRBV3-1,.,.,TGTGCCAGCAGCCAAGTTCGGGGGAAGTCAGACGAGCAGTACTTC,CASSQVRGKSDEQYF
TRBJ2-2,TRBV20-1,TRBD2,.,TGCAGTGCTCAAATGACTAGCGGGACAACCGGGGAGCTGTTTTTT,CSAQMTSGTTGELFF
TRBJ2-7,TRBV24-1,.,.,TGTGCCACCATGGGCCCGACCTCCTACGAGCAGTACTTC,CATMGPTSYEQYF
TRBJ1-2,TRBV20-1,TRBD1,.,TGCAGTGCTGCCCAAGACAGGGGTTGGGGCTACACCTTC,CSAAQDRGWGYTF
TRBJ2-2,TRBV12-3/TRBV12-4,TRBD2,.,TGTGCCAGCAGTTATCGGGTAGCGGGAGCCCTCGGGGAGCTGTTTTTT,CASSYRVAGALGELFF
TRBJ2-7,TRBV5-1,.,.,TGCGCCAGCAGCACACTTGGAACATCCTACGAGCAGTACTTC,CASSTLGTSYEQYF
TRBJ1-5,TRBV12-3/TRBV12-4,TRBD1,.,TGTGCCACTCAACAGGGGGCTGCGGGGCAGCCCCAGCATTTT,CATQQGAAGQPQHF
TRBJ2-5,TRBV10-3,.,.,TGTGCCATCAGTGAGTCTGTGGCAGAGACCCAGTACTTC,CAISESVAETQYF
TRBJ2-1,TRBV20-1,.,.,TGCAGTGCCCCTTTGGGGGGATATGATGAGCAGTTCTTC,CSAPLGGYDEQFF
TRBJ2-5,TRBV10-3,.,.,TGTGCCATCAGTAAATCAAGAGGGGAAGAGACCCAGTACTTC,CAISKSRGEETQYF